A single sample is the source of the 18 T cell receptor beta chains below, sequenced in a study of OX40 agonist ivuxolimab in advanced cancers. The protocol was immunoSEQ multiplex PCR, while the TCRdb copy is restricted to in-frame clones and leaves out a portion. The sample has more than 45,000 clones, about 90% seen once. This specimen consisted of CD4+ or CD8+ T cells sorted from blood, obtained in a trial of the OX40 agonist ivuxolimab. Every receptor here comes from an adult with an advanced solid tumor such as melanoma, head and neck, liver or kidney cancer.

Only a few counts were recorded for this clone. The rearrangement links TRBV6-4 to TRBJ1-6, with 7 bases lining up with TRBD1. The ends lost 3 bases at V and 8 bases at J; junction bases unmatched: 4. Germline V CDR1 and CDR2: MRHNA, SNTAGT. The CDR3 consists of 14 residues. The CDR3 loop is CASSEAGGDSPLHF. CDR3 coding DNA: TGTGCCAGCAGTGAGGCAGGGGGTGATTCACCCCTCCACTTT.

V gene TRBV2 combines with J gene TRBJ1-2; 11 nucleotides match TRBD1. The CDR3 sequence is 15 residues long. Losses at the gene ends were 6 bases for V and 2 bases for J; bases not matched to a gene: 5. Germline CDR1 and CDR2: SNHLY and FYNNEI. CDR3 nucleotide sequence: TGTGCCAGCAGAGCCGGGACAGGGGGGAACTATGGCTACACCTTC. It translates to CASRAGTGGNYGYTF.

Here the CDR3 reads CASSLRANANEKLFF. In DNA, the CDR3 is TGTGCCAGCAGCTTAAGGGCTAACGCTAATGAAAAACTGTTTTTT. The chain uses TRBV11-2 and TRBJ1-4; no firm D call. Trimming left V 2 bases short and J 3 bases short, with 10 bases between. Germline values: CDR1 SGHAT, CDR2 FQNNGV. This CDR3 has 15 amino acids. The whole variable domain, remainder taken from reference TRBV11-2 and TRBJ1-4, is EAGVAQSPRYKIIEKRQSVAFWCNPISGHATLYWYQQILGQGPKLLIQFQNNGVVDDSQLPKDRFSAERLKGVDSTLKIQPAKLEDSAVYLCASSLRANANEKLFFGSGTQLSVL.

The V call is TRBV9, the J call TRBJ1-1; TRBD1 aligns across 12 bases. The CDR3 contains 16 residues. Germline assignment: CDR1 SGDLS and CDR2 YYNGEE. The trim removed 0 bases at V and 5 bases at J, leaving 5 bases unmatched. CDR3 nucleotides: TGTGCCAGCAGCGTAGGGGACAGGGGGCTGAGGACTGAAGCTTTCTTT. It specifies CASSVGDRGLRTEAFF.

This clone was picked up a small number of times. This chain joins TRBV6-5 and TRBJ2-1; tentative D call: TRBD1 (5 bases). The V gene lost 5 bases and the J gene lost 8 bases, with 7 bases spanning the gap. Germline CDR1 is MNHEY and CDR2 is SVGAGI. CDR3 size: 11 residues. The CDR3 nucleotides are TGTGCCAGCAGTGCAGGGTATGAGCAGTTCTTC. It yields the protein CASSAGYEQFF.

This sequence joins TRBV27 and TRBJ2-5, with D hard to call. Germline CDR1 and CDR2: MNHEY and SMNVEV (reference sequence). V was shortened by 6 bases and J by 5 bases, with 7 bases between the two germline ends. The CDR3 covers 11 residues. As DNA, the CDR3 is TGTGCCAGCAGGATGGAGGAGACCCAGTACTTC. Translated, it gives CASRMEETQYF.

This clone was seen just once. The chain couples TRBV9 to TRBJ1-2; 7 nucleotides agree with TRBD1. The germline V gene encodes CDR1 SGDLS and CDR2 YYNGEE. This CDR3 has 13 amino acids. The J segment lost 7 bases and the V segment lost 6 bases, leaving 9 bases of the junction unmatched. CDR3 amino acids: CASIGPTGSGYTF. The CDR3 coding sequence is TGTGCCAGCATCGGGCCGACAGGGAGTGGCTACACCTTC.

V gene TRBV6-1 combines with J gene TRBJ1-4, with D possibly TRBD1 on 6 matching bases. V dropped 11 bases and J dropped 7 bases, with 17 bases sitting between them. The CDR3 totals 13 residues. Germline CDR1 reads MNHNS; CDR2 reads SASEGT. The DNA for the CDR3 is TGTGCCGGAGGAGGGGGTGTTTCTGAAAAACTGTTTTTT. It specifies CAGGGGVSEKLFF.

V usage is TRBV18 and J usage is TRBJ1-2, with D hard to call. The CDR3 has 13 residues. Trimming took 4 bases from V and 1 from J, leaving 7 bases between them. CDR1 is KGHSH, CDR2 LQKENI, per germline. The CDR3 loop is CASSLGYNYGYTF. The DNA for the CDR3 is TGTGCCAGCTCACTAGGTTATAACTATGGCTACACCTTC.

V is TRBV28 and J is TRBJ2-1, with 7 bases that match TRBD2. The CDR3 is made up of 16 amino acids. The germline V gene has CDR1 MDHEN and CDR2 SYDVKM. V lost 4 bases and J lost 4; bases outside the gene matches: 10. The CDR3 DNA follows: TGTGCCAGCAGTTCGGCGGGACTATCGATATACAATGAGCAGTTCTTC. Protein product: CASSSAGLSIYNEQFF.

The CDR3 bases are TGTGCCAGCAGCTTAAAAGGGGACCGCACAGATACGCAGTATTTT. Translated: CASSLKGDRTDTQYF. The V gene is TRBV7-9, the J gene TRBJ2-3; D is perhaps TRBD1 or TRBD2 (5 bases each). CDR1 and CDR2 from the germline V gene are SEHNR and FQNEAQ (reference sequence). V gave up 2 bases and J gave up 1 base, with 10 bases separating them. This CDR3 contains 15 residues.

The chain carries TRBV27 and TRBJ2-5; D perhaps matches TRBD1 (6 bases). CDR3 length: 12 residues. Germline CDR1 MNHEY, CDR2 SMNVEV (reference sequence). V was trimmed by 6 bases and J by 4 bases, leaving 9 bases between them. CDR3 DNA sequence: TGTGCCAGCAGGGGGGCCTTAGAGACCCAGTACTTC. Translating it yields CASRGALETQYF.

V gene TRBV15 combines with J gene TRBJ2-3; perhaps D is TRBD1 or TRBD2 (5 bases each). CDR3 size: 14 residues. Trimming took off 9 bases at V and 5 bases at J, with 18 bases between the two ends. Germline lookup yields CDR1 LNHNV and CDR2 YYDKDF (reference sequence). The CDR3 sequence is CATAGTTDGDTQYF. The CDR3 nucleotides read TGTGCCACGGCCGGGACCACGGATGGAGATACGCAGTATTTT.

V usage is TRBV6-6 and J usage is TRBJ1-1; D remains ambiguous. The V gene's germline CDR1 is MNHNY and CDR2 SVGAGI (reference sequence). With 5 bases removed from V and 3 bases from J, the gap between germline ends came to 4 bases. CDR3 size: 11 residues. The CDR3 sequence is CASSQHTEAFF. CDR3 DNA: TGTGCCAGCAGTCAGCACACTGAAGCTTTCTTT.

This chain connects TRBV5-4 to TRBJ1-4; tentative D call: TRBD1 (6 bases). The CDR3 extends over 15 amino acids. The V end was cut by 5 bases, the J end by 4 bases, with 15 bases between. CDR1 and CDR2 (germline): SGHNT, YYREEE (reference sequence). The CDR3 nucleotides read TGTGCCAGCAGGGGGGCCGGGCCAGATAATGAAAAACTGTTTTTT. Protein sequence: CASRGAGPDNEKLFF. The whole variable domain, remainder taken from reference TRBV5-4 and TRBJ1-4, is ETGVTQSPTHLIKTRGQQVTLRCSSQSGHNTVSWYQQALGQGPQFIFQYYREEENGRGNFPPRFSGLQFPNYSSELNVNALELDDSALYLCASRGAGPDNEKLFFGSGTQLSVL.

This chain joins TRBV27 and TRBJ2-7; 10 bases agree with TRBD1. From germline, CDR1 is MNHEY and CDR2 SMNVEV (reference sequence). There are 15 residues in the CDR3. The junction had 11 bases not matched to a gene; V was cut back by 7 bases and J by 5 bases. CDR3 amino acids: CASKSRGQGRDEQYF. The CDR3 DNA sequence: TGTGCCAGCAAGTCGCGGGGACAGGGGAGGGACGAGCAGTACTTC.

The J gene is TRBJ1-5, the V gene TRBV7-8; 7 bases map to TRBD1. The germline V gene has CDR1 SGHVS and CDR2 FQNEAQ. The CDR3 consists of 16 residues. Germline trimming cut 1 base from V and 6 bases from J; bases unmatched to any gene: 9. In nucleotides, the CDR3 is TGTGCCAGCAGCTTAGTTGTGGCAGGGGGGAGTCAGCCCCAGCATTTT. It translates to CASSLVVAGGSQPQHF.

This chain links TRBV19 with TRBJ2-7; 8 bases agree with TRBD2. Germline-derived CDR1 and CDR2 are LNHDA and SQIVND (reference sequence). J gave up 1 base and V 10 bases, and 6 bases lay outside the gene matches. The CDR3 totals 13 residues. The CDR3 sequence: CATRREGSYEQYF. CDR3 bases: TGTGCCACTCGACGGGAGGGATCCTACGAGCAGTACTTC.